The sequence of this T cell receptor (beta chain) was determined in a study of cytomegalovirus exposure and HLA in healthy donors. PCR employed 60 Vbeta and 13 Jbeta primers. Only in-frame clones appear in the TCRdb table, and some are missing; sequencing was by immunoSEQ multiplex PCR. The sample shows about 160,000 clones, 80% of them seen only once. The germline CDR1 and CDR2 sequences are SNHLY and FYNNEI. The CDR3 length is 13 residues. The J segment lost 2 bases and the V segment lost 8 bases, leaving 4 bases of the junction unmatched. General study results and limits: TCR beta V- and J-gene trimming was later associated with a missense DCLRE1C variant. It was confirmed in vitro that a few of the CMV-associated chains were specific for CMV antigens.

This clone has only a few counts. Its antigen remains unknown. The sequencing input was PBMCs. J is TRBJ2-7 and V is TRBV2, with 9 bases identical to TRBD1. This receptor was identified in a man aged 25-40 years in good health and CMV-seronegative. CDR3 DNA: TGTGCCAGCCGGGACAGGGATACCTACGAGCAGTACTTC. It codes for CASRDRDTYEQYF.